These 13 T cell receptor beta chains share one sample of origin, sequenced in a study of T cell clonality in common variable immunodeficiency. Study-level findings and limits: Fewer deletions and N-nucleotide insertions were reportedly seen in common variable immunodeficiency TCR beta sequences.

The antigens for these receptors are not known. TCRdb keeps only in-frame clones here, not all; method: immunoSEQ multiplex PCR. This sample has 15,000 to 20,000 clones, each found more than once. The source material was peripheral blood mononuclear cells. These receptors were obtained from a human donor with common variable immunodeficiency.

This clone was seen a few times. The DNA ends 3 residues before the CDR3 does, and the rest of the CDR3 is filled in from the germline J gene. The chain is built from TRBV7-6 and TRBJ2-5; TRBD2 is a possible D gene (6 bases). V dropped 5 bases and J dropped 0 bases, with 19 bases sitting between them. The germline V gene encodes CDR1 SGHVS and CDR2 FNYEAQ. The CDR3 loop spans 17 amino acids. This chain's CDR3 is CASSLKGLSKYQETQYF. Partial CDR3 DNA: TGTGCCAGCAGCCTCAAGGGACTTTCGAAGTACCAAGAGACC.

This clone was seen repeatedly, ten times or more. The read falls 3 residues short of the CDR3 end, and the missing part is taken from the germline J gene. This chain connects TRBV7-3 to TRBJ1-1; maybe TRBD1 (5 bases). Trimming stripped 5 bases from V and 1 base from J, with 8 bases between. The germline V gene has CDR1 SGHTA and CDR2 FQGTGA. The CDR3 covers 13 residues. The CDR3 protein is CASSQGQNTEAFF. CDR3 DNA, as far as it was read: TGTGCCAGCAGCCAAGGACAGAACACTGAA.

Only a few counts were recorded for this clone. The CDR3 goes on 3 residues after the read ends, and that part is filled in from the germline J gene. The gene calls are TRBV6-1 and TRBJ1-1, with a possible D match to TRBD1 (5 bases). Germline CDR1 is MNHNS and CDR2 is SASEGT. There are 12 residues in the CDR3. CDR3 bases read: TGTGCCAGCAGTGAAGGGGGCGGAGAA. This sequence encodes CASSEGGGE. From start to end, the CDR3 is CASSEGGGEAFF.

This clone has a count of ten or more. The read comes to an end 3 residues before the CDR3 does, leaving the germline J gene to fill in the end. The chain employs TRBV7-8 and TRBJ2-1; tentative D call: TRBD2 (7 bases). Trimming shortened V by 5 bases and J by 4 bases, and 18 bases separated the two germline ends. CDR3 length: 16 residues. Looked up from germline, CDR1 is SGHVS and CDR2 is FQNEAQ. CDR3 DNA, as far as it was read: TGTGCCAGCAGCCGAAGGGGGAGGGTCGGTTACAATGAG. Translation gives CASSRRGRVGYNE. The full-length CDR3 reads as CASSRRGRVGYNEQFF.

The table lists this clone with many counts. The read ends 3 residues shy of where the CDR3 ends; the end is completed using the germline J gene. The rearrangement joins TRBV7-2 to TRBJ2-5; D unresolved. The CDR3 has 11 residues. Germline V gene sequence: CDR1 SGHTA, CDR2 FQGNSA. Trimming took 3 bases from V and 5 from J, leaving 4 bases between them. The sequenced part of the CDR3 DNA is TGTGCCAGCAGCTTCGCGGAGACC. This gives the protein CASSFAET. The entire CDR3 protein is CASSFAETQYF.

In this sample, this clone turned up a few times. With the read ending 3 residues before the CDR3 end, the germline J gene is used to fill in that end. This chain joins TRBV5-1 and TRBJ1-1; possible D gene TRBD1, 6 bases. The germline CDR1 and CDR2 sequences are SGHRS and YFSETQ. Deletions cut 3 bases from V and 2 bases from J, with 11 bases between. This CDR3 has 14 amino acids. The covered CDR3 bases are TGCGCCAGCAGCTCAAGGACAGCCAACACTGAA. Translated: CASSSRTANTE. The CDR3 in its entirety is CASSSRTANTEAFF.

In the case of this clone: The read comes to an end 3 residues before the CDR3 does, leaving the germline J gene to fill in the end. The J gene is TRBJ1-6, the V gene TRBV2; D gene unclear. CDR3 length: 18 residues. CDR1 is SNHLY and CDR2 is FYNNEI in the germline V gene. The ends were cut back, 5 bases at V and 12 bases at J, with 29 bases in the middle. The CDR3 bases that were read are TGTGCCAGCAGTTCCCGCCCCAACACAGATACTTTAAGCGGACCC. The encoded protein is CASSSRPNTDTLSGP. The CDR3 in full is CASSSRPNTDTLSGPLHF.

This clone has more than one count but fewer than ten. The read ends 3 residues early relative to the CDR3; the germline J gene fills the gap. The gene calls are TRBV19 and TRBJ2-2; perhaps TRBD1 as D (6 bases). Germline lookup yields CDR1 LNHDA and CDR2 SQIVND (reference sequence). With 5 bases removed from V and 4 bases from J, the gap between germline ends came to 17 bases. There are 16 residues in the CDR3. This chain's CDR3 is CASSLPFGGGTGELFF. The sequenced CDR3 bases are TGTGCCAGTAGTCTACCCTTTGGGGGCGGCACCGGGGAG.

Remarks on this clone: The read falls 3 residues short of the CDR3 end, and the missing part is taken from the germline J gene. This chain connects TRBV7-2 to TRBJ1-6, with D perhaps TRBD1 (5 bases). With 1 base removed from V and 6 bases from J, the gap between germline ends came to 7 bases. Germline V gene sequence: CDR1 SGHTA, CDR2 FQGNSA. This CDR3 comprises 14 residues. This CDR3 reads CASSLVTANSPLHF. The DNA read from the CDR3 is TGTGCCAGCAGCTTAGTGACAGCTAATTCACCC.

This clone was recorded a few times. The read finishes 3 residues shy of the CDR3 end, and the germline J gene is used to complete it. The chain has TRBV5-1 and TRBJ2-5; D gene uncertain. Germline V gives CDR1 SGHRS, CDR2 YFSETQ. The CDR3 has 15 amino acids. Trimming removed 0 bases from V and 0 bases from J, with 9 bases in between. The part of the CDR3 DNA that was read is TGCGCCAGCAGCTTGGTATTTGCGGACCAAGAGACC. Translation gives CASSLVFADQET. The full CDR3 protein is CASSLVFADQETQYF.

This clone has only a few counts. The sequenced CDR3 bases are TGCAGCGGCCGGGGGAGCGGGTCGACCTACGAG. Its protein product is CSGRGSGSTYE. The complete CDR3 sequence is CSGRGSGSTYEQYF. This chain connects TRBV29-1 to TRBJ2-7, with a weak D call TRBD2 (6 bases). With the read ending 3 residues before the CDR3 end, the germline J gene is used to fill in that end. Between the trimmed V and J ends, which lost 7 bases and 2 bases, there was a span of 18 bases. The germline CDR1 and CDR2 sequences are SQVTM and ANQGSEA. The CDR3 runs 14 residues.

This clone was seen at least ten times. The sequenced fragment ends 3 residues before the CDR3 boundary, so the rest is inferred from the germline J gene. The chain is built from TRBV12-3 or TRBV12-4 and TRBJ1-6, with 7 positions matching TRBD1. The CDR3 spans 19 residues. The trim removed 7 bases at V and 3 bases at J, leaving 18 bases unmatched. The CDR3 spells CASKLAGGTDRRYNSPLHF. The DNA read from the CDR3 is TGTGCCAGCAAATTAGCAGGGGGGACAGATAGGCGCTATAATTCACCC.

Regarding this clone: The read ends 3 residues early relative to the CDR3; the germline J gene fills the gap. The chain recombines TRBV6-2 or TRBV6-3 with TRBJ1-2, with D possibly matching TRBD1 (6 bases). The CDR3 loop spans 11 amino acids. The germline V gene has CDR1 MNHEY and CDR2 SVGEGT. V was pared by 9 bases and J by 6 bases, with 11 bases between. CDR3 amino acids: CASTGWDGYTF. CDR3 DNA (partial): TGTGCCAGTACAGGGTGGGATGGC.